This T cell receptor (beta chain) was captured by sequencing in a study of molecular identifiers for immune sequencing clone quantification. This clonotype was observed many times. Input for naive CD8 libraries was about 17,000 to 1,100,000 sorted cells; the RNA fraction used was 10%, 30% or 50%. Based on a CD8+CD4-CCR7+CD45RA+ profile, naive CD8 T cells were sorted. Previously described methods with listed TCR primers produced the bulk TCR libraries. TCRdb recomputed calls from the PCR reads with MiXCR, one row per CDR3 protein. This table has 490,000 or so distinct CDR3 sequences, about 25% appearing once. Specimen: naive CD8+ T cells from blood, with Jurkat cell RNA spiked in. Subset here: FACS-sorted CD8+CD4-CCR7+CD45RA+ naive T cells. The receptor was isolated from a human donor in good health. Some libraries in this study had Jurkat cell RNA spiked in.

The DNA of the CDR3 is TGCAGCGTTGAGGGTGTTACAGGGGAGGGCGAGCAGTACTTC. Its translation is CSVEGVTGEGEQYF. The genes are TRBV29-1 and TRBJ2-7, with D perhaps TRBD1 or TRBD2 (7 bases each). This CDR3 is built from 14 residues. The germline V gene has CDR1 SQVTM and CDR2 ANQGSEA. Trimming took 3 bases from V and 6 from J, leaving 18 bases between them.